Shown below are 30 T cell receptor beta chains from a single sample sequenced in a study of CD8 T cells in Susac syndrome. When the RNA was reverse transcribed, random hexamers were used with an input of roughly 0.45 to 1 ug. Via MiXCR, TCRdb re-called the immunoSEQ multiplex PCR reads, giving one row per CDR3 protein. The sample has about 180,000 distinct CDR3 sequences, around 95% seen once; the top ten hold around 0.12%. The sample taken for sequencing was CD4+ T cells from PBMCs. These TCRs come from a human donor with Susac syndrome.

In DNA form, the CDR3 reads TGTGCCAGCAGTTTGGGGATTGCGGCCGAGCAGTACTTC. Residues: CASSLGIAAEQYF. The chain employs TRBV28 and TRBJ2-7; D remains unclear. This CDR3 has 13 residues. Germline CDR1 reads MDHEN; CDR2 reads SYDVKM. V lost 3 bases to trimming and J lost 6 bases, with 12 bases between them.

A single count supports this clonotype. The V and J genes are TRBV10-3 and TRBJ1-2; no clear D. Germline V gene sequence: CDR1 ENHRY, CDR2 SYGVKD. V lost 4 bases and J lost 5, with 11 bases in between. The CDR3 consists of 13 residues. The CDR3 reads CAISVSEGYGYTF. The CDR3 coding sequence is TGTGCCATCAGTGTATCGGAAGGATATGGCTACACCTTC.

The rearrangement links TRBV18 to TRBJ1-2; D is ambiguous. The CDR3 loop spans 13 amino acids. The V gene's germline CDR1 is KGHSH and CDR2 LQKENI. V lost 0 bases and J lost 5, with 7 bases in between. This chain's CDR3 is CASSPPAAYGYTF. CDR3 bases: TGTGCCAGCTCACCACCGGCCGCTTATGGCTACACCTTC.

The chain joins TRBV25-1 to TRBJ2-3, with a weak D call TRBD2 (6 bases). Germline V gene sequence: CDR1 MGHDK, CDR2 SYGVNS. The CDR3 covers 15 residues. V was trimmed by 3 bases and J by 5 bases, leaving 15 bases between them. The CDR3 loop is CASSDHGGGGDTQYF. The CDR3 DNA follows: TGTGCCAGCAGTGATCACGGGGGAGGTGGAGATACGCAGTATTTT.

The chain links TRBV7-2 to TRBJ2-5; D is perhaps TRBD1 or TRBD2 (5 bases each). Per the germline V gene, CDR1 is SGHTA and CDR2 is FQGNSA. The ends were cut back, 3 bases at V and 5 bases at J, with 19 bases in the middle. The CDR3 is 16 amino acids. DNA of the CDR3: TGTGCCAGCAGCTTCCGGGGCGGCAGGGTTGCGGAGACCCAGTACTTC. This translates into CASSFRGGRVAETQYF.

The J gene is TRBJ1-6, the V gene TRBV27; possible D gene TRBD1, 5 bases. The germline V and J ends were trimmed by 7 bases and 0 bases, with 16 bases remaining between them. This CDR3 is built from 17 residues. CDR1 is MNHEY and CDR2 is SMNVEV in the germline V gene (reference sequence). CDR3 in amino acids: CASTISRDSSYNSPLHF. The CDR3 DNA reads TGTGCCAGCACTATCTCCAGGGATAGCTCCTATAATTCACCCCTCCACTTT.

The chain links TRBV5-6 to TRBJ2-7, with D unclear. Trimming shortened V by 3 bases and J by 2 bases, and 12 bases separated the two germline ends. Germline V CDR1 and CDR2: SGHDT, YYEEEE. The CDR3 consists of 14 residues. The CDR3 loop is CASSWVWATYEQYV. CDR3 nucleotide sequence: TGTGCCAGCAGCTGGGTGTGGGCTACCTACGAGCAGTACGTC.

The chain combines TRBV28 with TRBJ1-2; D ambiguous. Deletions cut 4 bases from V and 8 bases from J, with 5 bases between. The CDR3 has 10 amino acids. Germline CDR1 reads MDHEN; CDR2 reads SYDVKM. In nucleotides, the CDR3 is TGTGCCAGCAGTTCCACGGGCTACACCTTC. It translates to CASSSTGYTF.

The rearrangement links TRBV2 to TRBJ2-5; D assignment may be TRBD1 or TRBD2 (6 bases each). Germline V CDR1 and CDR2: SNHLY, FYNNEI. The CDR3 consists of 16 residues. V lost 1 base, J lost 7 bases, and 19 bases lay in between. CDR3 nucleotides: TGTGCCAGCAGTGAAGGACAGGTTATGGCCGGGGGGACCCAGTACTTC. Protein sequence: CASSEGQVMAGGTQYF. The variable domain in full, with the rest retrieved from reference TRBV2 and TRBJ2-5, is EPEVTQTPSHQVTQMGQEVILRCVPISNHLYFYWYRQILGQKVEFLVSFYNNEISEKSEIFDDQFSVERPDGSNFTLKIRSTKLEDSAMYFCASSEGQVMAGGTQYFGPGTRLLVL.

The rearrangement links TRBV28 to TRBJ2-7; D remains unclear. The CDR3 contains 15 residues. Germline V gives CDR1 MDHEN, CDR2 SYDVKM. V was clipped by 6 bases and J by 5 bases, with 20 bases between them. CDR3 DNA sequence: TGTGCCAGCAGACACGGTCTTGGAGTTGGAGACGAGCAGTACTTC. Encoded protein: CASRHGLGVGDEQYF. The variable domain in full, with the rest retrieved from reference TRBV28 and TRBJ2-7, is DVKVTQSSRYLVKRTGEKVFLECVQDMDHENMFWYRQDPGLGLRLIYFSYDVKMKEKGDIPEGYSVSREKKERFSLILESASTNQTSMYLCASRHGLGVGDEQYFGPGTRLTVT.

This sequence joins TRBV20-1 and TRBJ2-1; 9 nucleotides agree with TRBD2. The CDR3 has 14 residues. Unmatched junction bases numbered 2, after V lost 3 bases and J lost 2 bases. CDR1 is DFQATT and CDR2 is SNEGSKA in the germline V gene (reference sequence). CDR3 nucleotide sequence: TGCAGTGCTAGGACTAGCGGACCCTACAATGAGCAGTTCTTC. Its protein is CSARTSGPYNEQFF.

V and J are TRBV15 and TRBJ2-7, with D uncertain. The CDR3 has 13 amino acids. V was clipped by 5 bases and J by 3 bases, with 11 bases between them. CDR1 is LNHNV, CDR2 YYDKDF, per germline (reference sequence). CDR3 DNA: TGTGCCACCAGCGGCGAGACTTACTACGAGCAGTACTTC. Amino acids: CATSGETYYEQYF.

The CDR3 reads CASSRTGPYEQYF. CDR3 in DNA: TGTGCCAGCAGCCGGACAGGACCCTACGAGCAGTACTTC. The rearrangement links TRBV3-1 to TRBJ2-7, with 7 positions matching TRBD1. CDR3 length: 13 amino acids. Germline lookup yields CDR1 LGHDT and CDR2 YNNKEL (reference sequence). J gave up 2 bases and V 4 bases, and 2 bases lay outside the gene matches.

The chain employs TRBV6-6 and TRBJ2-5, with D possibly being TRBD1 (6 bases). Trimming cost V 7 bases and J 2 bases, with 11 bases left between them. CDR3 length: 13 amino acids. Looked up from germline, CDR1 is MNHNY and CDR2 is SVGAGI (reference sequence). The CDR3: CASIRDTQETQYF. In DNA form, the CDR3 reads TGTGCCAGCATCCGGGACACACAAGAGACCCAGTACTTC.

J is TRBJ1-1 and V is TRBV7-9, with 7 bases fitting TRBD1. The CDR3 loop spans 16 amino acids. In germline, CDR1 is SEHNR, CDR2 FQNEAQ (reference sequence). V gave up 6 bases and J gave up 1 base; unmatched junction bases: 11. CDR3 in amino acids: CASSFGTGTANTEAFF. The CDR3 DNA sequence: TGTGCCAGCAGTTTTGGGACTGGGACAGCGAACACTGAAGCTTTCTTT.

This chain links TRBV27 with TRBJ2-5; no definite D call. Trimming pared 8 bases from V and 2 bases from J, leaving 12 bases between. CDR3 length equals 13 residues. Germline V lookup: CDR1 MNHEY, CDR2 SMNVEV (reference sequence). CDR3 nucleotides: TGTGCCAGCCGCTTTGCCGGGCAAGAGACCCAGTACTTC. Its protein is CASRFAGQETQYF.

The rearrangement joins TRBV5-6 to TRBJ2-1; 12 bases align to TRBD2. This CDR3 has 14 residues. The trim removed 6 bases at V and 8 bases at J, leaving 6 bases unmatched. CDR1 is SGHDT and CDR2 is YYEEEE in the germline V gene. CDR3 in amino acids: CASTTSGRYYEQFF. CDR3 nucleotide sequence: TGTGCCAGCACGACTAGCGGGAGATATTATGAGCAGTTCTTC.

This rearrangement joins TRBV29-1 to TRBJ2-2; D gene uncertain. The CDR3 is 15 amino acids. V dropped 4 bases and J dropped 5 bases, with 17 bases sitting between them. CDR1 and CDR2 from the germline V gene are SQVTM and ANQGSEA. DNA of the CDR3: TGCAGCGTTGGTTCGGCTTCAAAAGCGACCGGGGAGCTGTTTTTT. Its translation: CSVGSASKATGELFF.

This clonotype was recorded only once. The genes are TRBV20-1 and TRBJ2-6, with TRBD1 matching over 7 bases. The ends lost 0 bases at V and 0 bases at J; junction bases unmatched: 8. Germline assignment: CDR1 DFQATT and CDR2 SNEGSKA (reference sequence). The CDR3 loop spans 18 amino acids. CDR3 DNA sequence: TGCAGTGCTAGAGATGTGAGACAGGGAAGCTCTGGGGCCAACGTCCTGACTTTC. Translation: CSARDVRQGSSGANVLTF.

This clonotype has a single count. V is TRBV9 and J is TRBJ2-7, with a tentative D call TRBD1 (5 bases). CDR3 length: 14 amino acids. The germline gives CDR1 SGDLS, CDR2 YYNGEE. The ends were cut back, 0 bases at V and 6 bases at J, with 13 bases in the middle. CDR3 amino acids: CASSVGSGFVEQYF. Written as DNA, the CDR3 is TGTGCCAGCAGCGTAGGTTCAGGGTTCGTCGAGCAGTACTTC.

This chain uses TRBV12-3 or TRBV12-4 with TRBJ2-7; D is perhaps TRBD1 (6 bases). Between the trimmed V and J ends, which lost 2 bases and 4 bases, there was a span of 12 bases. The CDR3 extends over 14 amino acids. The CDR3 DNA follows: TGTGCCAGCAGTTTACCCGGACAGACGTACGAGCAGTACTTC. This translates into CASSLPGQTYEQYF.

This clonotype was seen only once. This rearrangement joins TRBV9 to TRBJ2-3, with a tentative D call TRBD2 (6 bases). Germline V gene lookup returns CDR1 SGDLS and CDR2 YYNGEE. This CDR3 has 16 amino acids. Trimming cost V 4 bases and J 2 bases, with 17 bases left between them. CDR3 DNA sequence: TGTGCCAGCAGCCCCCGGAGGGGCCTCTTCACAGATACGCAGTATTTT. Translation gives CASSPRRGLFTDTQYF.

The chain is built from TRBV19 and TRBJ1-5; TRBD1 matches at 7 bases. The CDR3 consists of 15 residues. Trimming took 6 bases from V and 0 from J; bases not matched to a gene: 5. Germline assignment: CDR1 LNHDA and CDR2 SQIVND (reference sequence). CDR3 sequence reads: CASRTGQNSNQPQHF. CDR3 DNA sequence: TGTGCCAGTAGAACGGGACAGAATAGCAATCAGCCCCAGCATTTT.

The rearrangement joins TRBV10-3 to TRBJ2-7; 7 bases line up with TRBD1. Looked up from germline, CDR1 is ENHRY and CDR2 is SYGVKD. V was clipped by 7 bases and J by 0 bases; unmatched bases: 6. This CDR3 contains 14 residues. CDR3 DNA: TGTGCCATCACTGACAGGGAGAGCTCCTACGAGCAGTACTTC. Translated: CAITDRESSYEQYF.

This clonotype was observed a few times. V usage is TRBV5-6 and J usage is TRBJ2-5; 13 nucleotides match TRBD2. The ends lost 4 bases at V and 0 bases at J; junction bases unmatched: 3. The CDR3 spans 16 residues. Germline V gene sequence: CDR1 SGHDT, CDR2 YYEEEE. The CDR3 is CASSPGLAGDQETQYF. DNA for the CDR3: TGTGCCAGCAGCCCCGGACTAGCGGGGGACCAAGAGACCCAGTACTTC. Full variable domain (missing parts from reference TRBV5-6 and TRBJ2-5): DAGVTQSPTHLIKTRGQQVTLRCSPKSGHDTVSWYQQALGQGPQFIFQYYEEEERQRGNFPDRFSGHQFPNYSSELNVNALLLGDSALYLCASSPGLAGDQETQYFGPGTRLLVL.

This sequence joins TRBV9 and TRBJ2-2; D not certain. The CDR3 length is 14 residues. V lost 0 bases and J 6 bases, leaving 9 bases between the germline ends. CDR1 SGDLS and CDR2 YYNGEE come from the germline V gene. The CDR3 nucleotides read TGTGCCAGCAGCGTAGATCACGGTTCCGGGGAGCTGTTTTTT. This gives the protein CASSVDHGSGELFF.

This rearrangement joins TRBV5-1 to TRBJ1-5; no clear D gene. V was pared by 5 bases and J by 1 base, with 10 bases between. Germline loops: CDR1 SGHRS, CDR2 YFSETQ. The CDR3 has 14 residues. The DNA of the CDR3 is TGCGCCAGCAGGCCTGACACCAGCAATCAGCCCCAGCATTTT. Residues: CASRPDTSNQPQHF.

The count of this clonotype is one. Here the CDR3 reads CSAVGSQETQYF. The CDR3 coding sequence is TGCAGTGCCGTAGGGAGTCAAGAGACCCAGTACTTC. The chain links TRBV20-1 to TRBJ2-5, with D maybe TRBD2 (5 bases). There are 12 residues in the CDR3. CDR1 and CDR2 from the germline V gene are DFQATT and SNEGSKA (reference sequence). V was shortened by 6 bases and J by 2 bases, with 10 bases between the two germline ends.

The gene calls are TRBV30 and TRBJ2-3; D gene ambiguous. V gave up 3 bases and J gave up 0 bases, with 4 bases separating them. The germline V gene has CDR1 GTSNPN and CDR2 SVGIG (reference sequence). There are 12 residues in the CDR3. The CDR3 here is CAWSGSTDTQYF. CDR3 nucleotide sequence: TGTGCCTGGAGCGGGAGCACAGATACGCAGTATTTT. The whole variable domain, filled in from reference TRBV30 and TRBJ2-3, reads SQTIHQWPATLVQPVGSPLSLECTVEGTSNPNLYWYRQAAGRGLQLLFYSVGIGQISSEVPQNLSASRPQDRQFILSSKKLLLSDSGFYLCAWSGSTDTQYFGPGTRLTVL.

This clonotype was seen only once. The rearrangement uses TRBV12-3 or TRBV12-4 and TRBJ2-3; TRBD2 might be the D (6 bases). CDR3 length equals 15 residues. The germline V and J ends were trimmed by 3 bases and 6 bases, with 16 bases remaining between them. The CDR3 reads CASSLRLVSADTQYF. In DNA, the CDR3 is TGTGCCAGCAGTTTGAGACTAGTGAGTGCCGATACGCAGTATTTT.